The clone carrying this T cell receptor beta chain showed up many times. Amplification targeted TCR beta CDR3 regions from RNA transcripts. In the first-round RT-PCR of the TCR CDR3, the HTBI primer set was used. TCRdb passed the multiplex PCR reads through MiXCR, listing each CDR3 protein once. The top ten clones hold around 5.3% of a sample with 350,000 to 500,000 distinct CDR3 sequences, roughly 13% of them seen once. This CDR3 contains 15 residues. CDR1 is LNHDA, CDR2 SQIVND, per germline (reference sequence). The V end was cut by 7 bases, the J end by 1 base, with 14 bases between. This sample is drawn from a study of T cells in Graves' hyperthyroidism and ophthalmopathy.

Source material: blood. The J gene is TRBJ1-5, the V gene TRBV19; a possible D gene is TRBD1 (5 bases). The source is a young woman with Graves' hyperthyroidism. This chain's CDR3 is CASIGGINSNQPQHF. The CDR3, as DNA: TGTGCCAGTATTGGGGGAATCAACAGCAATCAGCCCCAGCATTTT.